What follows is one T cell receptor beta chain and its context. Its antigen specificity is not known. No qualities accompany the bases; no much larger clone lies one base away. This sample was included in a study of beta chain features in type 1 diabetes listed by TCRdb under 2018. For the study in its entirety: No differences in mean age, gender distribution, total cell number or subset yield were found between patients and healthy donors. Naive and central memory subsets were obtained from all 30 or so donors, but regulatory and stem cell-like memory subsets were isolated from only 8 patients and roughly eight healthy donors. Across all samples, around 99 million sorted cells were examined, and cell number per subset correlated strongly with RNA yield. The study compared TCRB repertoires of sorted circulating CD4+ T cell subsets between recently diagnosed type 1 diabetes patients and matched healthy donors. The study at large found these results: HLA sub-analyses involved small numbers of individuals, so any influence of HLA type on TCRB rearrangement remained unresolved. PCR might favor shorter templates, but patient and control samples were amplified and corrected together, so any skew would affect both groups equally. In all four CD4+ subsets, TCRB CDR3 length was moderately but significantly shorter in type 1 diabetes patients. At VDJ recombination sites, type 1 diabetes patients had fewer insertions and more deleted nucleotides, which implies abnormalities in thymic rearrangement. Naive, central memory and regulatory TCRB repertoires appeared more similar among patients than among healthy donors. Sequencing cDNA rather than genomic DNA could over-represent highly expressing activated cells, although activation and CD3 levels did not differ between groups.

The entire isolated RNA was reverse transcribed using the High Capacity cDNA Reverse Transcription Kit, and thus expressed TCRB transcripts were sequenced. Deep immunoSEQ sequencing was performed on naive, central memory and regulatory T cell samples, with an average of about 3.6 million total reads per sample. Sorted cells were lysed in RLT buffer and RNA was extracted with DNase-treated RNeasy Micro or Mini kits, depending on cell number. To prevent cross-contamination, every cell subset was processed on its own, while patient and healthy donor samples were processed together. The immunoSEQ multiplex PCR was used to amplify TCRB sequences from cDNA, generating 87-bp fragments that spanned the CDR3 region. Amplicons were sequenced on the Illumina HiSeq platform. The authors processed their data as follows. PCR bias was computationally corrected using synthetic template baselines, reads within Hamming distance 2 were collapsed, and singletons that could not be merged were discarded. Reads were aligned against IMGT to assign V, D and J genes, CDR3 length and insertions or deletions at six rearrangement sites. Within each subset, clonotype counts were normalized to sorted cell number, after which true diversity and Gini coefficients were computed with the tcR R package. Repertoire sharing was quantified using the overlap coefficient calculated on TCRB nucleotide sequences. As a proxy for the pre-selection repertoire, out-of-frame TCRB sequences from naive cells were analyzed. The clones in this table, taken by TCRdb from immuneACCESS, are in-frame only. Not every clone is retained; where verified, under half of the shortfall comes from an unresolved V gene, and the cause of the rest is unknown. V and J calls and clone size are as listed in that table; D and trimming were resolved from the DNA. This sample has approximately 150,000 clones in its table, and roughly 60% of those were observed once. The ten top clones hold around 0.096% of the sample.

From each donor, a single peripheral blood sample of roughly 0.11 L on average was drawn into heparinised tubes. Naive, central memory, regulatory and stem cell-like memory CD4+ T cells were sorted on a BD FACSAria II using a panel including CD45RO, CCR7, CD25, CD127, CD95 and CD27. Purity was above 95% for every sorted population. PBMCs were isolated immediately by Lymphoprep density gradient centrifugation and stained directly without culture. So that batch effects would be minimized, each experiment stained and sorted samples in pairs, pairing one healthy donor with one patient. The sequenced material came from naive CD4+ T cells from blood. The cell subset or site label here, explained by the study, means: true naive CD4+ T cells. The TCR comes from a man aged 25-45 years with type 1 diabetes.

The CDR3: CSVGLAATDTQYF. The DNA is as follows: TGCAGCGTTGGGCTAGCGGCCACAGATACGCAGTATTTT. The rearrangement joined TRBV29-1 to TRBJ2-3, and TRBD2 matches 7 of the central bases. V loses 4 bases at its end and J loses 2 bases; junction bases beyond the gene matches: 3. The CDR3 has 13 amino acids, counting the end cysteine and phenylalanine. The only DNA kept is the CDR3, 39 bases in frame from the first base. The germline V gene supplies CDR1 SQVTM and CDR2 ANQGSEA.